The T cell receptor beta chain described here comes from a study of cytomegalovirus exposure and HLA in healthy donors. Study-wide results and limits: The authors assumed roughly uniform sequencing depth across donors for presence/absence analyses.

Germline values: CDR1 MRHNA, CDR2 SNTAGT. The length of the CDR3 is 15 residues. V lost 4 bases to trimming and J lost 6 bases, with 16 bases between them. The PCR used 60 Vbeta and 13 Jbeta primers. Repertoires were generated with immunoSEQ multiplex PCR, while TCRdb's copy carries only in-frame clones and drops some. The table includes about 130,000 clones, 80% to 90% detected once. On this clone: Its antigen remains unidentified.

Sample: PBMCs. The origin of this receptor is a woman under 30 in good health and CMV-seropositive. The chain employs TRBV6-4 and TRBJ2-1; D remains ambiguous. The CDR3 reads CASSAGTSQPNEQFF. Written as DNA, the CDR3 is TGTGCCAGCAGTGCAGGAACCTCTCAGCCCAATGAGCAGTTCTTC.